These 8 T cell receptor beta chains were sequenced from one sample in a study of radiation and T cells in renal cell carcinoma (dated by TCRdb to the early 2020s). The library was generated by the immunoSEQ multiplex PCR assay. This immuneACCESS table, as held by TCRdb, lists in-frame sequences with V and J called but not all clones. Of the missing ones, under half trace to an unresolved V gene in checked studies; the others have no known cause. Here the sample has 95,000 to 150,000 clones; around 81% occur a single time. Of the sample, 5.8% falls within the top ten clones. The time point tag for this specimen amounts to: blood 2 weeks post-SBRT. The sample's treatment or condition label, decoded: 15 Gy SBRT to primary tumor, nephrectomy 4 weeks later. The starting material was blood, obtained from a patient whose treatment included radiotherapy and nephrectomy. The receptors stem from a man aged 50-60 years with renal cell carcinoma.

V usage is TRBV7-9 and J usage is TRBJ2-2, with unresolved D. This CDR3 has 13 amino acids. Trimming removed 1 base at V and 3 bases at J, with 3 bases between. Germline V gene sequence: CDR1 SEHNR, CDR2 FQNEAQ (reference sequence). In DNA, the CDR3 is TGTGCCAGCAGCTTAGATTACACCGGGGAGCTGTTTTTT. Its protein product is CASSLDYTGELFF.

This clone was counted once. The V call is TRBV12-5, the J call TRBJ2-7; TRBD1 agrees at 7 bases. The germline V gene encodes CDR1 LGHNT and CDR2 FRNRAP. V gave up 4 bases and J gave up 3 bases; unmatched junction bases: 15. The CDR3 sequence is 17 residues long. In DNA, the CDR3 is TGTGCTAGTGGTTCCCCCCACGAGTTGCAGGGGGACTACGAGCAGTACTTC. Its translation is CASGSPHELQGDYEQYF. Based on the CDR3 plus reference TRBV12-5 and TRBJ2-7, the full variable domain is DARVTQTPRHKVTEMGQEVTMRCQPILGHNTVFWYRQTMMQGLELLAYFRNRAPLDDSGMPKDRFSAEMPDATLATLKIQPSEPRDSAVYFCASGSPHELQGDYEQYFGPGTRLTVT.

V usage is TRBV19 and J usage is TRBJ2-5; a possible D gene is TRBD1 (6 bases). This CDR3 contains 13 residues. The V gene's germline CDR1 is LNHDA and CDR2 SQIVND (reference sequence). V was shortened by 4 bases and J by 1 base, with 7 bases between the two germline ends. CDR3 protein: CASSRQVQETQYF. CDR3 DNA sequence: TGTGCCAGTAGTAGACAGGTCCAAGAGACCCAGTACTTC.

This chain links TRBV19 with TRBJ2-3; D is unresolved. In germline, CDR1 is LNHDA, CDR2 SQIVND (reference sequence). This CDR3 has 11 amino acids. V lost 8 bases and J 11 bases, leaving 14 bases between the germline ends. CDR3 nucleotides: TGTGCCAGTTTGTCGAGCAATAAGCAGTATTTT. It translates to CASLSSNKQYF.

V is TRBV25-1 and J is TRBJ1-2; D gene ambiguous. This CDR3 is built from 14 residues. V was pared by 3 bases and J by 0 bases, with 8 bases between. Germline lookup yields CDR1 MGHDK and CDR2 SYGVNS. CDR3 sequence: CASSDLAANYGYTF. The CDR3 region has the DNA TGTGCCAGCAGTGACTTGGCAGCTAACTATGGCTACACCTTC.

In this sample, this clone turned up once. The chain combines TRBV13 with TRBJ2-3; D remains ambiguous. The germline gives CDR1 PRHDT, CDR2 FYEKMQ (reference sequence). The CDR3 is 17 residues long. V gave up 6 bases and J gave up 1 base, with 20 bases separating them. The CDR3 is CASRNSFRPTGTDTQYF. The CDR3 DNA follows: TGTGCCAGCAGAAACTCATTCCGACCCACGGGCACAGATACGCAGTATTTT. The entire variable domain, with the rest obtained from reference TRBV13 and TRBJ2-3, is as follows: AAGVIQSPRHLIKEKRETATLKCYPIPRHDTVYWYQQGPGQDPQFLISFYEKMQSDKGSIPDRFSAQQFSDYHSELNMSSLELGDSALYFCASRNSFRPTGTDTQYFGPGTRLTVL.

This chain connects TRBV2 to TRBJ2-3; 8 bases align to TRBD2. V was clipped by 7 bases and J by 2 bases; unmatched bases: 8. This CDR3 has 15 residues. Germline loops: CDR1 SNHLY, CDR2 FYNNEI. Here the CDR3 DNA reads TGTGCCAGCACTCTACTAGCGGAATACACAGATACGCAGTATTTT. Translation gives CASTLLAEYTDTQYF.

This clone turned up a few times. The chain links TRBV11-2 to TRBJ2-1, with D perhaps TRBD1 (6 bases). The CDR3 covers 14 residues. CDR1 and CDR2 from the germline V gene are SGHAT and FQNNGV. V was shortened by 1 base and J by 2 bases, with 6 bases between the two germline ends. The CDR3 nucleotides are TGTGCCAGCAGCTTAGGGACAGCCTACAATGAGCAGTTCTTC. Its translation is CASSLGTAYNEQFF.